Reported below is one T cell receptor beta chain. The CDR3 has 13 amino acids. V lost 2 bases and J lost 10; bases outside the gene matches: 7. Germline V lookup: CDR1 ENHRY, CDR2 SYGVKD. This sample is part of a study of cytomegalovirus exposure and HLA in healthy donors. Primers included in the PCR were 60 Vbeta and 13 Jbeta primers. Profiled with immunoSEQ multiplex PCR; TCRdb holds only in-frame clones, not every one. The sample lists more than 95,000 clones, about 11% occurring once. Sequencing input: PBMCs. This sequence was found in a woman between 18 and 29 years old in good health and CMV-seropositive. V and J are TRBV10-3 and TRBJ1-1, with 7 bases fitting TRBD1. The CDR3 DNA reads as TGTGCCATCAGTGAGGCGACAGGGTTCCGAGCTTTCTTT. Residues: CAISEATGFRAFF.